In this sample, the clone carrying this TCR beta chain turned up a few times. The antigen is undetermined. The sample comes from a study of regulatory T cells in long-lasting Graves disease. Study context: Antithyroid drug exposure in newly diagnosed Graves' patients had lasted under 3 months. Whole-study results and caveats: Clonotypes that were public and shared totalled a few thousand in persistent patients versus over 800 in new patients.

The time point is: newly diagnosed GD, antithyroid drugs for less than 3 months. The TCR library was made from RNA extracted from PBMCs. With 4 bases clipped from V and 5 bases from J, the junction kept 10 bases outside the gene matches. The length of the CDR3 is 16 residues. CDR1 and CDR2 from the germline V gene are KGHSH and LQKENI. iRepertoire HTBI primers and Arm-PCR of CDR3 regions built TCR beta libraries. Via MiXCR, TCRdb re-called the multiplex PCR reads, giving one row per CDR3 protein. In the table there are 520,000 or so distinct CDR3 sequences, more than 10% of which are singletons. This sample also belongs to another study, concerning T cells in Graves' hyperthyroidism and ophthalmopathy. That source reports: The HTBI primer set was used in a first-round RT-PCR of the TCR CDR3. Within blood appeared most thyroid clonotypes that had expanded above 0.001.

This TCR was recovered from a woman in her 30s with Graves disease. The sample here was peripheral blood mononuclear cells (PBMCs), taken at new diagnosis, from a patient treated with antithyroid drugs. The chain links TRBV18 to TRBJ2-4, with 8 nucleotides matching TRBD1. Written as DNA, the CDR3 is TGTGCCAGCTCACTTTACGCGGACAGGGTAGAAAACATTCAGTACTTC. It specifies CASSLYADRVENIQYF.